The 15 T cell receptor beta chains below were found in one sample sequenced in a study of T cell responses to AZD1222 COVID-19 vaccine. Sequencing used immunoSEQ multiplex PCR; TCRdb keeps in-frame clones, though not all of them. This table has 100,000 to 150,000 clones, 70% to 90% appearing once. The sequencing here drew on peripheral blood, taken on day 0 of AZD1222 vaccination. Source of these receptors: an adult in good health.

The chain employs TRBV7-3 and TRBJ1-5, with TRBD1 identical over 7 bases. The ends lost 3 bases at V and 2 bases at J; junction bases unmatched: 4. The CDR3 runs 15 residues. Germline CDR1 and CDR2: SGHTA and FQGTGA. The chain's CDR3 is CASSFPGQGNQPQHF. The CDR3 region has the DNA TGTGCCAGCAGCTTCCCCGGACAGGGCAATCAGCCCCAGCATTTT. The complete variable domain, with remaining parts taken from reference TRBV7-3 and TRBJ1-5, reads GAGVSQTPSNKVTEKGKYVELRCDPISGHTALYWYRQSLGQGPEFLIYFQGTGAADDSGLPNDRFFAVRPEGSVSTLKIQRTERGDSAVYLCASSFPGQGNQPQHFGDGTRLSIL.

This sequence joins TRBV19 and TRBJ1-1; D gene ambiguous. CDR3 length: 15 residues. V was clipped by 5 bases and J by 0 bases, with 13 bases between them. Germline values: CDR1 LNHDA, CDR2 SQIVND (reference sequence). The DNA for the CDR3 is TGTGCCAGTAGTCCTAGACGGTCTGTGAACACTGAAGCTTTCTTT. Its translation: CASSPRRSVNTEAFF. The variable domain in full, with the rest retrieved from reference TRBV19 and TRBJ1-1, is DGGITQSPKYLFRKEGQNVTLSCEQNLNHDAMYWYRQDPGQGLRLIYYSQIVNDFQKGDIAEGYSVSREKKESFPLTVTSAQKNPTAFYLCASSPRRSVNTEAFFGQGTRLTVV.

V is TRBV20-1 and J is TRBJ2-5; the D gene is possibly TRBD2 (7 bases). The CDR3 loop spans 11 amino acids. From germline, CDR1 is DFQATT and CDR2 SNEGSKA (reference sequence). CDR3 nucleotide sequence: TGCAGCACAGGGAGGGGAGAGACCCAGTACTTC. It specifies CSTGRGETQYF.

The genes are TRBV6-5 and TRBJ1-1, with TRBD1 as a possible D gene (6 bases). Trimming cost V 0 bases and J 9 bases, with 20 bases left between them. There are 16 residues in the CDR3. Per the germline V gene, CDR1 is MNHEY and CDR2 is SVGAGI. The CDR3 protein is CASSYSTLGHSPQAFF. The CDR3 DNA is TGTGCCAGCAGTTACTCGACCTTGGGACACTCACCCCAAGCTTTCTTT.

V gene TRBV7-2 combines with J gene TRBJ1-2; D perhaps matches TRBD1 (5 bases). CDR3 length: 16 residues. V was pared by 0 bases and J by 4 bases, with 15 bases between. Germline-derived CDR1 and CDR2 are SGHTA and FQGNSA. The CDR3 loop reads CASSLAASGQVYGYTF. CDR3 sequence (DNA): TGTGCCAGCAGCTTAGCAGCCTCGGGGCAGGTCTATGGCTACACCTTC. The variable domain in full, completed from reference TRBV7-2 and TRBJ1-2, reads GAGVSQSPSNKVTEKGKDVELRCDPISGHTALYWYRQSLGQGLEFLIYFQGNSAPDKSGLPSDRFSAERTGGSVSTLTIQRTQQEDSAVYLCASSLAASGQVYGYTFGSGTRLTVV.

V is TRBV11-1 and J is TRBJ1-2; tentative D call: TRBD1 (5 bases). The germline V gene has CDR1 SGHAT and CDR2 FQDESV (reference sequence). The CDR3 contains 15 residues. V was clipped by 5 bases and J by 0 bases, with 13 bases between them. The chain's CDR3 is CASSPPDSANYGYTF. The CDR3 nucleotides read TGTGCCAGCAGCCCCCCAGACAGTGCTAACTATGGCTACACCTTC.

CDR3 sequence (DNA): TGTGCCAGCAGTTACCTTGGCAGGGGCCCAGATACGCAGTATTTT. Translation: CASSYLGRGPDTQYF. The chain couples TRBV6-2 or TRBV6-3 to TRBJ2-3; TRBD1 might be the D (6 bases). Trimming pared 2 bases from V and 4 bases from J, leaving 13 bases between. This CDR3 contains 15 residues. Per germline, CDR1 MNHEY and CDR2 SVGEGT.

The chain employs TRBV6-1 and TRBJ2-5; D is uncertain. The CDR3 is made up of 14 amino acids. Germline CDR1 and CDR2: MNHNS and SASEGT. The ends were cut back, 2 bases at V and 9 bases at J, with 16 bases in the middle. The CDR3 here is CASSEFTPGWAQYF. CDR3 nucleotide sequence: TGTGCCAGCAGTGAATTTACGCCCGGGTGGGCCCAGTACTTC.

The V call is TRBV28, the J call TRBJ2-3, with 12 bases aligning to TRBD2. Trimming cost V 7 bases and J 2 bases; bases outside gene matches: 7. The CDR3 loop spans 16 amino acids. Germline V gives CDR1 MDHEN, CDR2 SYDVKM. The CDR3 DNA follows: TGTGCCAGCACCTCTAGCGGGGGGGAATACACAGATACGCAGTATTTT. Encoded protein: CASTSSGGEYTDTQYF.

The chain uses TRBV19 and TRBJ1-6; 7 positions match TRBD1. Germline V gene data show CDR1 as LNHDA and CDR2 as SQIVND (reference sequence). The V and J ends lost 6 bases and 6 bases, in that order; junction bases with no gene match: 11. CDR3 length: 16 amino acids. This chain's CDR3 is CASSLTGFGSNSPLHF. CDR3 nucleotide sequence: TGTGCCAGTAGCTTGACAGGGTTTGGCAGTAATTCACCCCTCCACTTT. Looking up the rest from reference TRBV19 and TRBJ1-6 gives the full variable domain: DGGITQSPKYLFRKEGQNVTLSCEQNLNHDAMYWYRQDPGQGLRLIYYSQIVNDFQKGDIAEGYSVSREKKESFPLTVTSAQKNPTAFYLCASSLTGFGSNSPLHFGNGTRLTVT.

The gene calls are TRBV27 and TRBJ2-1, with TRBD1 as a possible D gene (6 bases). Germline CDR1 reads MNHEY; CDR2 reads SMNVEV (reference sequence). This CDR3 is built from 14 residues. The V and J ends lost 8 bases and 5 bases respectively, with 16 bases between them. The CDR3 spells CASGRVGAHNEQFF. The CDR3 DNA reads as TGTGCCAGCGGAAGAGTGGGGGCTCACAATGAGCAGTTCTTC.

The rearrangement uses TRBV27 and TRBJ2-1; the D gene is possibly TRBD2 (5 bases). Germline lookup yields CDR1 MNHEY and CDR2 SMNVEV (reference sequence). Trimming took off 9 bases at V and 10 bases at J, with 13 bases between the two ends. CDR3 size: 11 residues. The CDR3 reads CARATSGEQFF. The DNA of the CDR3 is TGTGCCAGGGCCACATCGGGGGAGCAGTTCTTC.

The chain combines TRBV5-1 with TRBJ2-3; D remains unclear. Between the trimmed V and J ends, which lost 0 bases and 4 bases, there was a span of 12 bases. Looked up from germline, CDR1 is SGHRS and CDR2 is YFSETQ. The CDR3 contains 15 residues. Written as DNA, the CDR3 is TGCGCCAGCAGCTTGGAGCCTACCCGGGCAGATACGCAGTATTTT. Encoded protein: CASSLEPTRADTQYF. The full variable domain, completed using reference TRBV5-1 and TRBJ2-3, is KAGVTQTPRYLIKTRGQQVTLSCSPISGHRSVSWYQQTPGQGLQFLFEYFSETQRNKGNFPGRFSGRQFSNSRSEMNVSTLELGDSALYLCASSLEPTRADTQYFGPGTRLTVL.

The gene calls are TRBV5-4 and TRBJ2-7, with 8 bases matching TRBD1. The CDR3 length is 15 residues. V shed 0 bases, J shed 2 bases, and the junction held 4 bases outside the gene matches. The germline CDR1 and CDR2 sequences are SGHNT and YYREEE (reference sequence). The CDR3 DNA reads TGTGCCAGCAGCTTGGGGGGGGACAGGACCTACGAGCAGTACTTC. It is translated as CASSLGGDRTYEQYF.

The chain has TRBV3-1 (or the pseudogene TRBV3-2) and TRBJ2-3; TRBD1 aligns across 8 bases. Germline CDR1 is LGHDT and CDR2 is YNNKEL (reference sequence). This CDR3 region has 15 residues. The ends lost 4 bases at V and 2 bases at J; junction bases unmatched: 5. The CDR3 is CASSLQGADTDTQYF. The CDR3 DNA reads TGTGCCAGCAGCCTCCAGGGGGCGGACACAGATACGCAGTATTTT.